The 2 T cell receptor beta chains in this list originate from one sample, sequenced in a study of cytomegalovirus exposure and HLA in healthy donors. The PCR ran on 60 Vbeta and 13 Jbeta primers. The protocol was immunoSEQ multiplex PCR, while the TCRdb copy is restricted to in-frame clones and leaves out a portion. Here the sample spans about 130,000 clones, roughly four fifths being singletons. Sequenced sample: PBMCs. Receptor source: a man aged 50 to 60 in good health and CMV-seronegative.

This clone was seen just once. The CDR3 coding sequence is TGCGCCAGCAGCTTGGAGCGGGGGGCAGATACGCAGTATTTT. Its protein is CASSLERGADTQYF. This rearrangement joins TRBV5-1 to TRBJ2-3; 9 bases are shared with TRBD2. V dropped 0 bases and J dropped 4; count of bases not matched to a gene: 0. This CDR3 is built from 14 residues. CDR1 SGHRS and CDR2 YFSETQ come from the germline V gene.

V gene TRBV7-3 combines with J gene TRBJ2-5; D might be TRBD1 (5 bases). Trimming took off 5 bases at V and 5 bases at J, with 12 bases between the two ends. Germline lookup yields CDR1 SGHTA and CDR2 FQGTGA. The CDR3 has 13 amino acids. For the CDR3, the DNA is TGTGCCAGCAGCGCAGGGAAGGGGGAGACCCAGTACTTC. Encoded protein: CASSAGKGETQYF.